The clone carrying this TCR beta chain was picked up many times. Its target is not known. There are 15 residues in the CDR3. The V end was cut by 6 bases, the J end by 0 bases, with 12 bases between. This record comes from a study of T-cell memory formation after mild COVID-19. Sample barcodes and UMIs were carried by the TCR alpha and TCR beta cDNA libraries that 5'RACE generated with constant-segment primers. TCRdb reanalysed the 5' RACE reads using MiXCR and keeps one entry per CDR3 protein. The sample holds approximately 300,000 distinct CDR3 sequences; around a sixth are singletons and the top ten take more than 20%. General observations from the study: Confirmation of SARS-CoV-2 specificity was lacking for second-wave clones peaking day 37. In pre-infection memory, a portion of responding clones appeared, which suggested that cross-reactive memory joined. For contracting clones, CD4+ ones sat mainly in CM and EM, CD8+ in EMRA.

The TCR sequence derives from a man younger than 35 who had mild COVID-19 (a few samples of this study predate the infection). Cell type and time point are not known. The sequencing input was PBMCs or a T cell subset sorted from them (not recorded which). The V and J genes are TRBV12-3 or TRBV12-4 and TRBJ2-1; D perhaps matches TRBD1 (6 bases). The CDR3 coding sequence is TGTGCCAGCAGACACGACAGGATCTCCTACAATGAGCAGTTCTTC. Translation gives CASRHDRISYNEQFF.